This TCR beta chain was found in a study of long-term antiretroviral therapy in people with HIV. All donors provided no fewer than one pre-ART and no fewer than two post-ART PBMC samples. The CDR3 sequence is 15 residues long. Germline CDR1 LGHNA, CDR2 YSLEER. Trimming took off 3 bases at V and 9 bases at J, with 18 bases between the two ends. Run at survey level, the immunoSEQ assay was version v3.0. Produced via immunoSEQ multiplex PCR; TCRdb's table is partial and in-frame only. In the table there are under 50,000 clones, more than 75% of which are singletons. This clone showed up just a few times. The chain couples TRBV4-3 to TRBJ1-5, with D perhaps TRBD1 (6 bases). The clonotype comes from a woman aged 50 to 65 with HIV. The starting material was unsorted PBMCs, obtained 0.1 years before starting antiretroviral therapy. The CDR3 loop reads CASSQDNGGGRPQHF. CDR3 bases: TGCGCCAGCAGCCAGGATAACGGGGGGGGCCGGCCCCAGCATTTT.